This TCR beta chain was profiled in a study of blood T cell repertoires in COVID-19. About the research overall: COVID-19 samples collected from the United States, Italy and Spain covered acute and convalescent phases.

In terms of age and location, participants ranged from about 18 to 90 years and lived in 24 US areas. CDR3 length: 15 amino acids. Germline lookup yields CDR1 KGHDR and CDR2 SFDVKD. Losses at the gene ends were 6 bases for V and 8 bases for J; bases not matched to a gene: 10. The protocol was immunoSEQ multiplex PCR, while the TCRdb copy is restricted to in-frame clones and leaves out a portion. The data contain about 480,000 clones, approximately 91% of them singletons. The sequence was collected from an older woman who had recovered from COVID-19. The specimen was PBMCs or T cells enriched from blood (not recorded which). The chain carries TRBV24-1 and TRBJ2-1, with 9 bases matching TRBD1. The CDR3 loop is CATSLQGAVWDEQFF. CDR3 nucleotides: TGTGCCACCAGTCTACAGGGGGCCGTATGGGATGAGCAGTTCTTC.